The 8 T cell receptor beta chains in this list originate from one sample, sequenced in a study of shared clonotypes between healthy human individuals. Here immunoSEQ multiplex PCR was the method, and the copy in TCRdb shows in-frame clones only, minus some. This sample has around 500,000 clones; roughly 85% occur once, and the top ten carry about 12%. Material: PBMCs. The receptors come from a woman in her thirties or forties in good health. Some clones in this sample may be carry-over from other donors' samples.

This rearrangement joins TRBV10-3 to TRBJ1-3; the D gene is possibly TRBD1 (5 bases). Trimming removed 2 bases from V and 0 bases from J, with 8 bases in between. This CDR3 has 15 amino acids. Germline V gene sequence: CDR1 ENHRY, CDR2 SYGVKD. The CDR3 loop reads CAISEGGLSGNTIYF. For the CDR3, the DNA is TGTGCCATCAGTGAGGGGGGTCTCTCTGGAAACACCATATATTTT.

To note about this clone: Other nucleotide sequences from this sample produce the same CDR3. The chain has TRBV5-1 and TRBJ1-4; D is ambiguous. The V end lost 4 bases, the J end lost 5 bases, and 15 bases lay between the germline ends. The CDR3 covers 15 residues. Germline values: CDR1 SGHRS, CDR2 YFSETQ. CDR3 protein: CASSATLGRNEKLFF. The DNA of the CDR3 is TGCGCCAGCAGCGCCACCCTAGGACGGAATGAAAAACTGTTTTTT.

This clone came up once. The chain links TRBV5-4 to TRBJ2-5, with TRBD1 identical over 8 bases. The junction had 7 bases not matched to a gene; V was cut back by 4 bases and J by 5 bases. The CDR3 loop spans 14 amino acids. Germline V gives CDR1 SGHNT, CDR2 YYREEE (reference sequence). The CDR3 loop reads CASSPRTGSETQYF. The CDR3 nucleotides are TGTGCCAGCAGCCCCCGGACAGGGTCGGAGACCCAGTACTTC.

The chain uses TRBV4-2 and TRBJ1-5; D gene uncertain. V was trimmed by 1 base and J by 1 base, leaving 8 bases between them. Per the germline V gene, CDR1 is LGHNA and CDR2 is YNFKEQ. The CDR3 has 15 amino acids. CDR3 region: CASSQVDGSNQPQHF. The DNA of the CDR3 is TGTGCCAGCAGCCAAGTGGACGGAAGCAATCAGCCCCAGCATTTT.

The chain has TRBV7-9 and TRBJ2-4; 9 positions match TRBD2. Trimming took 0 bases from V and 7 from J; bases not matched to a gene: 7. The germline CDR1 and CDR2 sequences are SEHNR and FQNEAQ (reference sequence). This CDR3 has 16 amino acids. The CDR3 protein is CASSLAAASGTNIQYF. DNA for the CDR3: TGTGCCAGCAGCTTAGCTGCGGCTAGCGGGACGAACATTCAGTACTTC.

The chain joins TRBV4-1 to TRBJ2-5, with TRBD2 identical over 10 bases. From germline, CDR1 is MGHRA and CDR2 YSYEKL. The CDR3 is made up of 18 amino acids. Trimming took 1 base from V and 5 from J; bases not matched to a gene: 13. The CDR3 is CASSQVYRTSGAYETQYF. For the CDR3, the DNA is TGCGCCAGCAGCCAAGTTTATCGGACTAGCGGCGCGTATGAGACCCAGTACTTC.

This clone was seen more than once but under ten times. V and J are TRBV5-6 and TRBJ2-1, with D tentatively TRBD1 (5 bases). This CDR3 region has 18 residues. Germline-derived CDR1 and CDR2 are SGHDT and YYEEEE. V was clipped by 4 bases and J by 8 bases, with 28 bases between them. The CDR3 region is CASSTLIRGALMGDEQFF. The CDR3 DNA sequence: TGTGCCAGCAGCACTCTGATCCGTGGGGCGCTTATGGGTGATGAGCAGTTCTTC.

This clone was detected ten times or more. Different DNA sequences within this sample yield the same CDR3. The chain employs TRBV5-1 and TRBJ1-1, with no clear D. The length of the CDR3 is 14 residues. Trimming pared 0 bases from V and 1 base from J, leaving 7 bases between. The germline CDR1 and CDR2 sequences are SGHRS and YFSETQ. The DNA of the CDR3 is TGCGCCAGCAGCTTGGGACTAGGGAACACTGAAGCTTTCTTT. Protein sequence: CASSLGLGNTEAFF.